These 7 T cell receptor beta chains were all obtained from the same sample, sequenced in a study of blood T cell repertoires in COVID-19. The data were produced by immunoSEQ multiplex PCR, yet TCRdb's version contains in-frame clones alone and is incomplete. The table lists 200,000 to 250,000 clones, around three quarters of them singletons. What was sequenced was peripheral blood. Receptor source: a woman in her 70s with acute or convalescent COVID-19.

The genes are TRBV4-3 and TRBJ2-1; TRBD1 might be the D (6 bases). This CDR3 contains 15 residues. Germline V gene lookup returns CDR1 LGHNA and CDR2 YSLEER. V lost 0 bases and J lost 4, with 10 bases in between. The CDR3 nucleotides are TGCGCCAGCAGCCAAGACGGCAGGGGATACAATGAGCAGTTCTTC. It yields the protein CASSQDGRGYNEQFF.

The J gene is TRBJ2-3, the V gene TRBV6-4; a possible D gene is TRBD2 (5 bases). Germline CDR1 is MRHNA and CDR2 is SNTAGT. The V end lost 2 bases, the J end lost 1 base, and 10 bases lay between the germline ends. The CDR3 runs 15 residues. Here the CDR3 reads CASSDSGRRTDTQYF. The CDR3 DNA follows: TGTGCCAGCAGTGACAGCGGAAGACGCACAGATACGCAGTATTTT.

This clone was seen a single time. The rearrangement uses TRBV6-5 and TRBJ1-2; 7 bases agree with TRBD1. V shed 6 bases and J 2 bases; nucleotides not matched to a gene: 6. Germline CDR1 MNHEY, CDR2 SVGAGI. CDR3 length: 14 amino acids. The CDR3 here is CASRRGQENYGYTF. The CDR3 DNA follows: TGTGCCAGCAGGCGCGGACAGGAGAACTATGGCTACACCTTC.

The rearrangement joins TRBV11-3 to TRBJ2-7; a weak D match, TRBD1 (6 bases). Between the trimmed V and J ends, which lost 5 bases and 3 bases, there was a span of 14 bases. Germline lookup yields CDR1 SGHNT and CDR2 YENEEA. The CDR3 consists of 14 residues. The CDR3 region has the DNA TGTGCCAGCAGCCAAGGAACAGGGCGCTACGAGCAGTACTTC. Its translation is CASSQGTGRYEQYF.

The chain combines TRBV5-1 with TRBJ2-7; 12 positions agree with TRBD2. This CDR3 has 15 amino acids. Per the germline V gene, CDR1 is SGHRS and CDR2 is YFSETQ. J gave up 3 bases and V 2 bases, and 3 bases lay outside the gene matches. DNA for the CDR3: TGCGCCAGCAGCTTTACTAGCGGGGGGAACTACGAGCAGTACTTC. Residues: CASSFTSGGNYEQYF.

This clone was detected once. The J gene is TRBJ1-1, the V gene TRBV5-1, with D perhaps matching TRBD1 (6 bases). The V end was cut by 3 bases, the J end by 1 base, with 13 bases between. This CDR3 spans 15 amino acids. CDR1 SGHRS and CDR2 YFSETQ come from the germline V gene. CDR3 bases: TGCGCCAGCAGCTCGAGGACAGCAGCGAACACTGAAGCTTTCTTT. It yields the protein CASSSRTAANTEAFF.

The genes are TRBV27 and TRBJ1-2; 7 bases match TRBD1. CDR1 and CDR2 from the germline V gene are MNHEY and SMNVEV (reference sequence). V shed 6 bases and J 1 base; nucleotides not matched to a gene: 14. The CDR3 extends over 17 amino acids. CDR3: CASRPTPGTDVNYGYTF. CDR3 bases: TGTGCCAGCAGACCTACGCCGGGGACAGACGTTAACTATGGCTACACCTTC.